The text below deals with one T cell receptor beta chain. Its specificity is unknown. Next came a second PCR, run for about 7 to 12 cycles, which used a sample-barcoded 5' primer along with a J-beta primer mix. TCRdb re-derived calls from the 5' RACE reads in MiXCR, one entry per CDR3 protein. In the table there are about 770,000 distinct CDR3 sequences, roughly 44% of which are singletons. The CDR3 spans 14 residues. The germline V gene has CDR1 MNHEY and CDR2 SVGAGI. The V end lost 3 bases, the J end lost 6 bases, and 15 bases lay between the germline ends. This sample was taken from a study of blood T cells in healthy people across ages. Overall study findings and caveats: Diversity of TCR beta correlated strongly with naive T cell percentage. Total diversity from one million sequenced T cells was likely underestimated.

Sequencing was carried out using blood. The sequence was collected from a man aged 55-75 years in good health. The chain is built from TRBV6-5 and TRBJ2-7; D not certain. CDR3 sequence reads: CASSYDWKMGEQYF. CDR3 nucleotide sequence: TGTGCCAGCAGTTATGACTGGAAAATGGGCGAGCAGTACTTC.